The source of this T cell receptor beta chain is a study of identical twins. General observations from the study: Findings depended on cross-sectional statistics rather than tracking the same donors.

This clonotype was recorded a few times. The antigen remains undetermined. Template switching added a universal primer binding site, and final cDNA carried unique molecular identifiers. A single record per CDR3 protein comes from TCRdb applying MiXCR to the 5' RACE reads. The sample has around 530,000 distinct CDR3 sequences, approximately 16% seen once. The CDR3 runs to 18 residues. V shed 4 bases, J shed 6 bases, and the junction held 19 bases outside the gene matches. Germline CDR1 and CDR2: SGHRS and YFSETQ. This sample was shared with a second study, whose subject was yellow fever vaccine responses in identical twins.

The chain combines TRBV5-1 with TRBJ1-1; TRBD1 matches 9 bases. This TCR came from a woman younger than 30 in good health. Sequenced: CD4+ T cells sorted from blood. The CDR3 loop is CASSRDLDRGGVWAEAFF. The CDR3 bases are TGCGCCAGCAGCCGGGACTTGGACAGGGGCGGGGTATGGGCTGAAGCTTTCTTT.